The rows below give T cell receptor beta chains drawn from one sample of a study of radiation and T cells in renal cell carcinoma. This table comes from immunoSEQ multiplex PCR, and its TCRdb copy is limited to in-frame clones, with some not included. The sample shows around 78,000 clones, about nine tenths of them seen only once. The sample was blood, taken from a patient whose treatment included radiotherapy and nephrectomy. Every receptor here comes from a woman aged 65 to 85 with renal cell carcinoma. Each CDR3 is given with its conserved first and last residue. D genes are given only for firm matches. Clone size is not always given. Where it is, it says once, few, many or a class for expanded clones.

clone_size	v_call	j_call	d_call	cdr3_aa	cdr3_nt
NA	TRBV21-1	TRBJ2-3	NA	CASSKGSQKSGCSTQYF	TGTGCCAGCAGCAAAGGCAGCCAAAAATCTGGGTGTAGTACGCAGTATTTT
NA	TRBV28	TRBJ1-2	TRBD1	CASSLTGIYGYTF	TGTGCCAGCAGTTTGACAGGGATATATGGCTACACCTTC
NA	TRBV2	TRBJ1-3	NA	CASSPGRYSGNTIYF	TGTGCCAGCAGTCCCGGACGGTACTCTGGAAACACCATATATTTT
few	TRBV19	TRBJ2-7	NA	CASSRKGNYEQYF	TGTGCCAGTAGTAGGAAAGGGAACTACGAGCAGTACTTC
NA	TRBV4-3	TRBJ2-1	TRBD1	CASSQEEQGAGEQFF	TGCGCCAGCAGCCAAGAGGAGCAGGGGGCTGGTGAGCAGTTCTTC
NA	TRBV9	TRBJ1-3	NA	CASSVAGTAGNTIYF	TGTGCCAGCAGCGTAGCCGGGACGGCTGGAAACACCATATATTTT
NA	TRBV7-2	TRBJ1-3	NA	CASTHIKQRLGSGNTIYF	TGTGCCAGCACCCACATAAAACAGCGTCTCGGCTCTGGAAACACCATATATTTT
once	TRBV5-1	TRBJ2-7	NA	CASSPAGSPPSYEQYF	TGCGCCAGCAGCCCCGCGGGATCTCCTCCCTCCTACGAGCAGTACTTC
NA	TRBV5-4	TRBJ2-3	NA	CASSFGRLSGTDTQYF	TGTGCCAGCAGCTTCGGGCGTCTTAGCGGCACAGATACGCAGTATTTT
once	TRBV23-1	TRBJ1-4	NA	CASSRPGWGNEKLFF	TGCGCCAGCAGTCGACCGGGATGGGGTAATGAAAAACTGTTTTTT
NA	TRBV27	TRBJ1-2	NA	CASSLRGRGPYGYTF	TGTGCCAGCAGTTTGAGGGGTCGTGGTCCTTATGGCTACACCTTC
NA	TRBV7-2	TRBJ1-5	NA	CASSLKGSNQPQHF	TGTGCCAGCAGCTTAAAGGGTAGCAATCAGCCCCAGCATTTT
NA	TRBV10-1	TRBJ2-7	NA	CASRTLTTYEQYF	TGCGCCAGCAGGACTTTGACAACCTACGAGCAGTACTTC
few	TRBV5-4	TRBJ2-5	NA	CASSMALEETQYF	TGTGCCAGCAGCATGGCCCTAGAAGAGACCCAGTACTTC
NA	TRBV4-1	TRBJ1-3	TRBD1	CASSQGQGPGNTIYF	TGCGCCAGCAGCCAAGGACAGGGTCCAGGAAACACCATATATTTT
NA	TRBV9	TRBJ1-1	NA	CASSPGASAGTEAFF	TGTGCCAGCAGCCCTGGGGCCTCCGCGGGGACTGAAGCTTTCTTT
NA	TRBV5-1	TRBJ2-7	TRBD1	CASSQNIGTVYEQYF	TGCGCCAGCAGCCAGAATATTGGGACAGTCTACGAGCAGTACTTC
NA	TRBV10-2	TRBJ2-7	TRBD1	CASSIGQGFNPYEQYF	TGCGCCAGCAGTATAGGACAGGGGTTTAATCCCTACGAGCAGTACTTC
NA	TRBV27	TRBJ1-6	TRBD1	CASSTTGMNSPLHF	TGTGCCAGCAGTACGACAGGGATGAATTCACCCCTCCACTTT
once	TRBV7-9	TRBJ2-1	TRBD2	CASSLATGGKRNEQFF	TGTGCCAGCAGCTTAGCAACCGGGGGGAAACGGAATGAGCAGTTCTTC
NA	TRBV7-9	TRBJ1-1	NA	CASSLDTYGAFF	TGTGCCAGCAGCTTAGACACTTATGGAGCTTTCTTT
NA	TRBV5-1	TRBJ1-1	NA	CASSFSGGTEAFF	TGCGCCAGCAGCTTTTCAGGTGGCACTGAAGCTTTCTTT
NA	TRBV7-8	TRBJ2-5	NA	CASSLALRGGETQYF	TGTGCCAGCAGCTTAGCGCTAAGGGGGGGAGAGACCCAGTACTTC
NA	TRBV11-2	TRBJ2-1	NA	CASSSPRWTVRINEQFF	TGTGCCAGCAGCTCCCCTAGGTGGACAGTTAGAATCAATGAGCAGTTCTTC
NA	TRBV6-5	TRBJ2-7	NA	CASGQSYEQYF	TGTGCCAGCGGGCAGTCCTACGAGCAGTACTTC
NA	TRBV2	TRBJ1-2	TRBD1	CASSPGQGYGYTF	TGTGCCAGCAGTCCGGGACAGGGGTATGGCTACACCTTC
few	TRBV7-7	TRBJ2-5	TRBD2	CASSLARTGGTETQYF	TGTGCTAGCAGCTTAGCGAGAACGGGGGGGACTGAGACCCAGTACTTC
once	TRBV2	TRBJ2-7	NA	CASSAPGLRTYEQYF	TGTGCCAGCAGCGCCCCGGGACTCAGAACCTACGAGCAGTACTTC
NA	TRBV19	TRBJ1-1	NA	CASKTAIMNTEAFF	TGTGCCAGTAAAACAGCTATTATGAACACTGAAGCTTTCTTT
NA	TRBV6-1	TRBJ2-3	TRBD2	CASSGRGASGATDTQYF	TGTGCCAGCAGTGGCCGGGGGGCTAGCGGGGCAACAGATACGCAGTATTTT
NA	TRBV29-1	TRBJ1-5	NA	CSVALGGGADQPQHF	TGCAGCGTTGCCCTTGGTGGCGGGGCGGATCAGCCCCAGCATTTT
NA	TRBV19	TRBJ2-7	TRBD1	CASSIAAGGLLPYEQYF	TGTGCCAGTAGTATTGCGGCAGGGGGCCTTTTACCGTACGAGCAGTACTTC
once	TRBV18	TRBJ1-6	NA	CASSPRGANSPLHF	TGTGCCAGCTCACCACGAGGGGCTAATTCACCCCTCCACTTT
NA	TRBV7-3	TRBJ2-3	NA	CASSLRGGLSTDTQYF	TGTGCCAGCAGCTTAAGGGGAGGTCTAAGCACAGATACGCAGTATTTT
NA	TRBV12-1	TRBJ1-3	NA	CASGTDGNTIYF	TGTGCCAGCGGGACAGATGGAAACACCATATATTTT
few	TRBV11-1	TRBJ1-1	NA	CASSLSGTEAFF	TGTGCCAGCAGCCTCTCGGGCACTGAAGCTTTCTTT
NA	TRBV7-2	TRBJ2-1	TRBD2	CASSLGAGGSNEQFF	TGTGCCAGCAGCTTAGGAGCGGGGGGTTCCAATGAGCAGTTCTTC
NA	TRBV18	TRBJ1-2	NA	CASSPPPNYGYTF	TGTGCCAGCTCACCACCGCCCAACTATGGCTACACCTTC
NA	TRBV7-8	TRBJ1-6	TRBD1	CASSLAWRTGGSPLHF	TGTGCCAGCAGCTTAGCTTGGAGGACAGGAGGGTCACCCCTCCACTTT
NA	TRBV7-2	TRBJ2-3	TRBD2	CASSLGAGAGAGDTQYF	TGTGCCAGCAGCTTAGGAGCGGGAGCGGGGGCGGGGGATACGCAGTATTTT
once	TRBV28	TRBJ1-5	NA	CASSLLGGNQPQHF	TGTGCCAGCAGTTTATTAGGGGGCAATCAGCCCCAGCATTTT
NA	TRBV6-1	TRBJ1-5	NA	CASVWEGNQPQHF	TGTGCCAGCGTTTGGGAGGGGAATCAGCCCCAGCATTTT
NA	TRBV5-6	TRBJ1-2	TRBD1	CASSPWDRGYGYTF	TGTGCCAGCAGCCCCTGGGACAGGGGGTATGGCTACACCTTC
NA	TRBV7-2	TRBJ2-5	TRBD1	CASSLKGAGETQYF	TGTGCCAGCAGCTTAAAGGGGGCAGGAGAGACCCAGTACTTC
NA	TRBV27	TRBJ1-3	TRBD1	CASSITGAGGNTIYF	TGTGCCAGCAGTATAACAGGGGCTGGTGGAAACACCATATATTTT
NA	TRBV27	TRBJ1-2	NA	CASSFATGYDSYGYTF	TGTGCCAGCAGTTTCGCCACAGGGTATGACTCCTATGGCTACACCTTC
NA	TRBV6-1	TRBJ1-5	TRBD1	CASSARDRGLNQPQHF	TGTGCCAGCAGTGCCCGGGACAGGGGGCTCAATCAGCCCCAGCATTTT
NA	TRBV5-1	TRBJ2-3	TRBD2	CASSLISGGVTSTDTQYF	TGCGCCAGCAGCTTGATCAGCGGGGGGGTCACTAGCACAGATACGCAGTATTTT
NA	TRBV7-2	TRBJ1-2	TRBD1	CASSFRQGNGYTF	TGTGCCAGCAGCTTCAGACAGGGGAATGGCTACACCTTC
once	TRBV14	TRBJ1-2	TRBD1	CATPGQGCITFGYTF	TGTGCCACTCCGGGACAGGGGTGCATTACTTTTGGCTACACCTTC
NA	TRBV6-6	TRBJ2-7	TRBD1	CASRPGQGPYEQYF	TGTGCCAGCAGGCCGGGACAGGGGCCCTACGAGCAGTACTTC
NA	TRBV7-2	TRBJ2-7	TRBD1	CASSSGTGLTYEQYF	TGTGCCAGCAGCTCGGGGACAGGGTTAACCTACGAGCAGTACTTC